These T cell receptor beta chains were read from a single sample in a study of blood T cells in healthy people across ages. MiXCR was run by TCRdb on the 5' RACE reads, yielding one entry per CDR3 protein. Among 450,000 to 700,000 distinct CDR3 sequences listed, 27% were seen once. Material: blood. These receptors were collected from a woman in her 70s in good health. CDR3s include the opening cysteine and the closing phenylalanine or tryptophan. Fields, in order: J gene, D gene, clone size, V gene, CDR3 DNA, CDR3 protein. The D gene is left open where the match is weak. For some rows the clone size is stated as once, few or many, or as a class when expanded; others skip it.

J: TRBJ1-6
D: NA
size: NA
V: TRBV6-6
DNA: TGTGCCAGCAGTTATCGACAGGAGACCCTCCACTTT
CDR3: CASSYRQETLHF

J: TRBJ2-2
D: NA
size: few
V: TRBV4-2
DNA: TGTGCCAGCAGCCAAGTCCCTGATACCGGGGAGCTGTTTTTT
CDR3: CASSQVPDTGELFF

J: TRBJ2-5
D: TRBD2
size: many
V: TRBV2
DNA: TGTGCCAGCAGTTGGACTAGCGGGGGGGAAGAGACCCAGTACTTC
CDR3: CASSWTSGGEETQYF

J: TRBJ2-7
D: TRBD1
size: few
V: TRBV29-1
DNA: TGCAGCGTTCTTGGTCGGGGACAGGGGGCCCACGAGCAGTACTTC
CDR3: CSVLGRGQGAHEQYF

J: TRBJ1-5
D: NA
size: few
V: TRBV6-2/TRBV6-3
DNA: TGTGCCAGCAGCGCACGGAGGGACGGGGCGAATCAGCCCCAGCATTTT
CDR3: CASSARRDGANQPQHF

J: TRBJ2-3
D: NA
size: NA
V: TRBV7-2
DNA: TGTGCCAGCAGCCCTTTCGCCAGCACAGATACGCAGTATTTT
CDR3: CASSPFASTDTQYF

J: TRBJ2-7
D: TRBD2
size: few
V: TRBV7-2
DNA: TGTGCCAGCAGCCCCAGTTGGACTAGCGGGGTCACTAACTCCTACGAGCAGTACTTC
CDR3: CASSPSWTSGVTNSYEQYF

J: TRBJ2-2
D: NA
size: NA
V: TRBV12-3/TRBV12-4
DNA: TGTGCCAGCAGTTTAAGGAAGGTCGGGGAGCTGCTTTTT
CDR3: CASSLRKVGELLF

J: TRBJ2-5
D: NA
size: NA
V: TRBV7-9
DNA: TGTGCCAGCAGCTTCGAGGGGCAGGAGACCCAGTGCTTC
CDR3: CASSFEGQETQCF

J: TRBJ2-6
D: NA
size: few
V: TRBV20-1
DNA: TGCAGTGCTAGCCCAGGGAGCTCTGGGGCCAACGTCCCGACTTTC
CDR3: CSASPGSSGANVPTF

J: TRBJ2-1
D: NA
size: few
V: TRBV3-1
DNA: TGTGCCAGCAGCCGCGACGGTATTCGATACAATGAGCAGTTCTTC
CDR3: CASSRDGIRYNEQFF

J: TRBJ1-2
D: TRBD1
size: few
V: TRBV6-6
DNA: TGTGCCAGCAGTCGGGGACAGGGAGGAGGCTACACCTTC
CDR3: CASSRGQGGGYTF

J: TRBJ1-2
D: NA
size: few
V: TRBV24-1
DNA: TGTGCCACCAGTGATGCCCTACTAGGAGATGGCTACACCTTC
CDR3: CATSDALLGDGYTF

J: TRBJ2-6
D: NA
size: once
V: TRBV29-1
DNA: TGCAGCGTTCCAAAGGAGGAGAAGAGACGCGATGACGTTGGGGCCAACGTCCTGACTTTC
CDR3: CSVPKEEKRRDDVGANVLTF

J: TRBJ2-5
D: NA
size: NA
V: TRBV5-1
DNA: TGCGCCAGCAGCTTGTTTCTGGGGACGGAGACCCAGTACTTC
CDR3: CASSLFLGTETQYF

J: TRBJ1-2
D: TRBD1
size: NA
V: TRBV5-8
DNA: TGTGCCAGCAGCTTACCGGGACAGGGGTCCTACTATGGCTACACCTTC
CDR3: CASSLPGQGSYYGYTF

J: TRBJ1-3
D: TRBD1
size: NA
V: TRBV2
DNA: TGTGCCAGCAGTGAAATGGGGACAGGGTCTGGAAACACCATATATTTT
CDR3: CASSEMGTGSGNTIYF

J: TRBJ1-1
D: NA
size: many
V: TRBV2
DNA: TGTGCCAGCAGGGTCGACAGGAACACTGAAGCTTTCTTT
CDR3: CASRVDRNTEAFF

J: TRBJ1-4
D: TRBD1
size: NA
V: TRBV7-9
DNA: TGTGCCAGCAGCTCAGGGGGGCGAAAACTGTTTTTT
CDR3: CASSSGGRKLFF

J: TRBJ2-3
D: NA
size: few
V: TRBV9
DNA: TGTGCCAGCAGCCCGATGACTAGAGCAGATACGCAGTATTTT
CDR3: CASSPMTRADTQYF

J: TRBJ1-2
D: NA
size: NA
V: TRBV6-5
DNA: TGTGCCAGCAGGGGGGCTCGTCGTAATGGCTACACCTTC
CDR3: CASRGARRNGYTF

J: TRBJ2-5
D: TRBD1
size: NA
V: TRBV5-1
DNA: TGCGCCAGCAGACTCGGACAGGGGAAAGAGACCCAGTACTTC
CDR3: CASRLGQGKETQYF

J: TRBJ2-5
D: NA
size: few
V: TRBV12-3/TRBV12-4
DNA: TGTGCCAGCAGCCTCGTGGGGGGACGGACCCAGTACTTC
CDR3: CASSLVGGRTQYF

J: TRBJ1-4
D: NA
size: few
V: TRBV5-1
DNA: TGCGCCAGCAGCGTGACAAGCGGTAATGAAAAACTGTTTTTT
CDR3: CASSVTSGNEKLFF

J: TRBJ1-2
D: NA
size: few
V: TRBV20-1
DNA: TGCAGTGCTAGATGGAGCGGCTATGGCTACACCTTC
CDR3: CSARWSGYGYTF

J: TRBJ1-4
D: NA
size: many
V: TRBV29-1
DNA: TGCAGCGTTGAAGTTGAGGCACTACAGAGTGAAAAACTGTTTTTT
CDR3: CSVEVEALQSEKLFF

J: TRBJ1-6
D: TRBD1
size: NA
V: TRBV3-1
DNA: TGTGCCGCAGCCGACAGGGGATCAAATTCACCCCTCCAGTTT
CDR3: CAAADRGSNSPLQF

J: TRBJ2-3
D: TRBD2
size: NA
V: TRBV5-1
DNA: TGCGCCAGCAGCTTGGCAAGCCCCGGGACTAGCGCGGGCCCGGGGAATACGCAGTATTTT
CDR3: CASSLASPGTSAGPGNTQYF

J: TRBJ2-1
D: TRBD1
size: NA
V: TRBV20-1
DNA: TGCAGTGCTACTCCTCCTCGGACAGGGACGAACAATGAGCAGTTCTTC
CDR3: CSATPPRTGTNNEQFF

J: TRBJ1-4
D: NA
size: NA
V: TRBV6-1
DNA: TGTGCCAGCACCGACCTGCGTAGGTTCAATGAAAAACTGTTTTTT
CDR3: CASTDLRRFNEKLFF

J: TRBJ1-1
D: NA
size: NA
V: TRBV18
DNA: TGTGCCAGCTCCGCCTTTATGCGGGGGGGATTGGACACTGAAGCTTTCTTT
CDR3: CASSAFMRGGLDTEAFF

J: TRBJ1-2
D: NA
size: few
V: TRBV7-3
DNA: TGTGCCAGCAGCTTAACTCAACGGAGCTATGGCTACACCTTC
CDR3: CASSLTQRSYGYTF